This passage covers 32 T cell receptor beta chains from one sample sequenced in a study of blood T cell repertoires in COVID-19. Data came from immunoSEQ multiplex PCR; TCRdb stores just in-frame clones and leaves some out. The data show some 300,000 clones, around nine tenths seen once. Source material: PBMCs or T cells enriched from blood (not recorded which). Every receptor here comes from a woman aged 30 to 39 who had recovered from COVID-19.

The gene calls are TRBV12-3 or TRBV12-4 and TRBJ2-7; D might be TRBD2 (5 bases). Trimming removed 6 bases from V and 6 bases from J, with 12 bases in between. The CDR3 is 12 residues long. CDR3 DNA sequence: TGTGCCAGCAGACTGTCAGAGGGCGAGCAGTACTTC. This translates into CASRLSEGEQYF.

The genes are TRBV4-3 and TRBJ2-1; 9 bases map to TRBD2. Trimming took 2 bases from V and 4 from J; bases not matched to a gene: 15. Germline values: CDR1 LGHNA, CDR2 YSLEER. This CDR3 is 19 amino acids long. CDR3 residues: CASSQFMVAPSGGYNEQFF. CDR3 coding DNA: TGCGCCAGCAGCCAATTCATGGTAGCTCCCAGCGGGGGGTACAATGAGCAGTTCTTC.

The rearrangement links TRBV6-5 to TRBJ1-3; D not resolved. Germline CDR1 and CDR2: MNHEY and SVGAGI. V was pared by 2 bases and J by 1 base, with 9 bases between. This CDR3 region has 15 residues. The CDR3 coding sequence is TGTGCCAGCAGTTACGCCAGGCAATCTGGAAACACCATATATTTT. As protein: CASSYARQSGNTIYF.

The chain recombines TRBV10-3 with TRBJ2-1; D is possibly TRBD1 (5 bases). Trimming cost V 6 bases and J 6 bases, with 15 bases left between them. From germline, CDR1 is ENHRY and CDR2 SYGVKD. The CDR3 has 14 amino acids. In nucleotides, the CDR3 is TGTGCCATCAGGGGGCAGAAGGATGGCAATGAGCAGTTCTTC. It yields the protein CAIRGQKDGNEQFF.

CDR3 DNA: TGCGCCAGCAGCCCTGAAGGGAGCATGGGTCGCGAGCAGTACTTC. This codes for CASSPEGSMGREQYF. The V gene is TRBV4-1, the J gene TRBJ2-7; possible D gene TRBD2, 5 bases. V shed 4 bases and J shed 6 bases, with 19 bases lying between them. The germline V gene has CDR1 MGHRA and CDR2 YSYEKL. The CDR3 runs to 15 residues.

The chain combines TRBV4-1 with TRBJ1-2; possibly TRBD1 for D (5 bases). Per the germline V gene, CDR1 is MGHRA and CDR2 is YSYEKL. The V gene lost 4 bases and the J gene lost 0 bases, with 12 bases spanning the gap. The CDR3 spans 15 residues. CDR3 residues: CASSLAGPANYGYTF. For the CDR3, the DNA is TGCGCCAGCAGCCTAGCAGGGCCAGCTAACTATGGCTACACCTTC.

The chain is built from TRBV27 and TRBJ2-7; the D is unclear. The CDR3 totals 14 residues. The germline gives CDR1 MNHEY, CDR2 SMNVEV (reference sequence). Between the trimmed V and J ends, which lost 6 bases and 2 bases, there was a span of 14 bases. The CDR3 DNA follows: TGTGCCAGCAGCTTAAGAGACAATCCCTACGAGCAGTACTTC. Translating it yields CASSLRDNPYEQYF.

The V gene is TRBV28, the J gene TRBJ1-2; D is unclear. The CDR3 totals 14 residues. The germline gives CDR1 MDHEN, CDR2 SYDVKM. With 2 bases removed from V and 0 bases from J, the gap between germline ends came to 7 bases. The CDR3 loop is CASSLPRANYGYTF. In DNA form, the CDR3 reads TGTGCCAGCAGTTTACCGCGAGCTAACTATGGCTACACCTTC.

The rearrangement uses TRBV3-1 (or the pseudogene TRBV3-2) and TRBJ2-3; TRBD2 matches at 8 bases. This CDR3 contains 17 residues. In germline, CDR1 is LGHDT, CDR2 YNNKEL (reference sequence). Trimming at V came to 2 bases and at J to 4 bases, leaving 11 bases not matched to a gene. As DNA, the CDR3 is TGTGCCAGCAGCCAATCTTTTAGCGGGAATAGGGCAGATACGCAGTATTTT. This codes for CASSQSFSGNRADTQYF.

The chain combines TRBV5-1 with TRBJ2-3; D is possibly TRBD1 (5 bases). CDR3 length: 14 amino acids. Trimming pared 0 bases from V and 2 bases from J, leaving 7 bases between. CDR1 is SGHRS, CDR2 YFSETQ, per germline. CDR3 coding DNA: TGCGCCAGCAGCTTGGGGACAAACACAGATACGCAGTATTTT. This codes for CASSLGTNTDTQYF.

V and J are TRBV4-2 and TRBJ2-1, with 13 positions matching TRBD2. Germline V gene data show CDR1 as LGHNA and CDR2 as YNFKEQ. Unmatched junction bases numbered 5, after V lost 4 bases and J lost 2 bases. This CDR3 has 17 amino acids. Written as DNA, the CDR3 is TGTGCCAGCAGCCCCCGACTAGCGGGGGGACCCTACAATGAGCAGTTCTTC. It yields the protein CASSPRLAGGPYNEQFF.

The V and J genes are TRBV5-1 and TRBJ2-7; D may be TRBD2 (5 bases). CDR1 SGHRS and CDR2 YFSETQ come from the germline V gene. CDR3 length: 14 amino acids. V lost 1 base and J lost 3, with 11 bases in between. The DNA of the CDR3 is TGCGCCAGCAGCTTGCTGACTACCGACTACGAGCAGTACTTC. Amino acids: CASSLLTTDYEQYF.

The chain links TRBV12-3 or TRBV12-4 to TRBJ2-3, with a weak D call TRBD2 (6 bases). V dropped 5 bases and J dropped 6 bases, with 12 bases sitting between them. The CDR3 has 13 residues. This CDR3 reads CASSTPGEDTQYF. Written as DNA, the CDR3 is TGTGCCAGCAGTACACCGGGGGAGGATACGCAGTATTTT.

This chain uses TRBV11-2 with TRBJ1-3, with 8 positions matching TRBD1. The CDR3 has 18 residues. CDR1 is SGHAT and CDR2 is FQNNGV in the germline V gene. The V and J ends lost 5 bases and 0 bases, in that order; junction bases with no gene match: 12. The CDR3: CASSPRARGPSSGNTIYF. CDR3 coding DNA: TGTGCCAGCAGCCCCCGGGCCAGGGGGCCTTCCTCTGGAAACACCATATATTTT.

V usage is TRBV27 and J usage is TRBJ1-2; 7 nucleotides align to TRBD1. Trimming at V came to 3 bases and at J to 8 bases, leaving 15 bases not matched to a gene. The CDR3 has 16 amino acids. CDR1 MNHEY and CDR2 SMNVEV come from the germline V gene (reference sequence). As DNA, the CDR3 is TGTGCCAGCAGTTTTCACAATCCCGGACAGGAGGGCGGCTACACCTTC. It translates to CASSFHNPGQEGGYTF.

In DNA, the CDR3 is TGTGCCAGCAGTCCGGGCAGGGAAAACTATGGCTACACCTTC. Amino acids: CASSPGRENYGYTF. V gene TRBV27 combines with J gene TRBJ1-2; D may be TRBD1 (5 bases). CDR1 and CDR2 from the germline V gene are MNHEY and SMNVEV (reference sequence). The CDR3 length is 14 residues. Trimming removed 5 bases at V and 2 bases at J, with 12 bases between.

V and J are TRBV28 and TRBJ1-2; TRBD1 is a possible D gene (5 bases). Germline V gene sequence: CDR1 MDHEN, CDR2 SYDVKM. Trimming shortened V by 7 bases and J by 3 bases, and 18 bases separated the two germline ends. The CDR3 is 15 residues long. The CDR3 reads CASTLGEGLHYGYTF. The DNA of the CDR3 is TGTGCCAGCACCCTTGGGGAGGGACTACACTATGGCTACACCTTC.

The rearrangement joins TRBV29-1 to TRBJ1-1; TRBD1 might be the D (6 bases). CDR3 length: 13 amino acids. Trimming shortened V by 4 bases and J by 4 bases, and 13 bases separated the two germline ends. CDR1 is SQVTM, CDR2 ANQGSEA, per germline. This CDR3 is CSVAGQSVTEAFF. DNA of the CDR3: TGCAGCGTTGCCGGACAGTCCGTCACTGAAGCTTTCTTT.

CDR3 coding DNA: TGTGCCAGCAGTTTTAGGGGCCCCGGGTCAGGGGTGCGTGGGACTAGCTCCTACAATGAGCAGTTCTTC. It encodes CASSFRGPGSGVRGTSSYNEQFF. The gene calls are TRBV28 and TRBJ2-1; the match to TRBD2 covers 8 bases. From germline, CDR1 is MDHEN and CDR2 SYDVKM. The V gene end was trimmed by 3 bases and the J gene end by 0 bases; junction bases not matched to a gene: 25. This CDR3 spans 23 amino acids.

The chain carries TRBV7-2 and TRBJ2-3, with D perhaps matching TRBD2 (5 bases). CDR3 length: 16 amino acids. Trimming cost V 5 bases and J 6 bases, with 21 bases left between them. The germline V gene encodes CDR1 SGHTA and CDR2 FQGNSA. CDR3 nucleotides: TGTGCCAGCAGCCTCTATATCCGTGGGAGTGAGGATACGCAGTATTTT. Translated: CASSLYIRGSEDTQYF.

The chain combines TRBV30 with TRBJ2-1; TRBD2 matches at 12 bases. Germline lookup yields CDR1 GTSNPN and CDR2 SVGIG (reference sequence). This CDR3 spans 12 amino acids. Trimming cost V 1 base and J 15 bases; bases outside gene matches: 4. In DNA, the CDR3 is TGTGCCTGGAGTGGGACTAGCGGGAATATGTTCTTC. Translation: CAWSGTSGNMFF.

The chain has TRBV6-5 and TRBJ2-7; D is uncertain. The germline gives CDR1 MNHEY, CDR2 SVGAGI. Trimming pared 9 bases from V and 0 bases from J, leaving 12 bases between. The CDR3 loop spans 13 amino acids. CDR3 sequence reads: CASAVASSYEQYF. In DNA, the CDR3 is TGTGCCAGTGCCGTGGCTAGCTCCTACGAGCAGTACTTC.

The CDR3 sequence: CATGTGGNSPLHF. For the CDR3, the DNA is TGTGCCACCGGGACAGGGGGTAATTCACCCCTCCACTTT. The V gene is TRBV10-3, the J gene TRBJ1-6, with 11 positions matching TRBD1. V lost 10 bases to trimming and J lost 6 bases; unmatched junction nucleotides: 2. Germline CDR1 and CDR2: ENHRY and SYGVKD. The CDR3 is 13 residues long.

V and J are TRBV11-3 and TRBJ2-1; 8 nucleotides agree with TRBD2. This CDR3 has 16 residues. Germline V lookup: CDR1 SGHNT, CDR2 YENEEA. With 0 bases clipped from V and 7 bases from J, the junction kept 8 bases outside the gene matches. DNA of the CDR3: TGTGCCAGCAGCTTAGAGACAGGACTAGCTTTAAATGAGCAGTTCTTC. Its translation: CASSLETGLALNEQFF.

This clone occurred once. The CDR3: CASSKGLDRDYGYTF. In DNA, the CDR3 is TGTGCCAGCAGCAAAGGTTTGGACAGGGATTATGGCTACACCTTC. The chain combines TRBV21-1 with TRBJ1-2; TRBD1 was called by the table and not checked on the DNA. TRBV21-1 is a pseudogene locus. This CDR3 spans 15 amino acids.

This clone was seen more than once but under ten times. This chain joins TRBV3-1 (or the pseudogene TRBV3-2) and TRBJ2-2; 12 bases fit TRBD2. After removal of 0 bases from V and 9 bases from J, the junction contained 11 bases not matched to a gene. There are 18 residues in the CDR3. Germline CDR1 and CDR2: LGHDT and YNNKEL (reference sequence). The CDR3 spells CASSQDQTSGSVSRELFF. Here the CDR3 DNA reads TGTGCCAGCAGCCAAGATCAGACTAGCGGGAGTGTGTCTAGGGAGCTGTTTTTT.

In this sample, this clone turned up a few times. The rearrangement joins TRBV15 to TRBJ1-6, with D tentatively TRBD1 (6 bases). V was trimmed by 5 bases and J by 7 bases, leaving 21 bases between them. Per the germline V gene, CDR1 is LNHNV and CDR2 is YYDKDF (reference sequence). This CDR3 is built from 17 residues. CDR3 nucleotide sequence: TGTGCCACCAGCTCTACCTCCGGAAGGGGGGGGAATTCACCCCTCCACTTT. This encodes CATSSTSGRGGNSPLHF.

The chain recombines TRBV6-2 or TRBV6-3 with TRBJ2-7; 7 bases match TRBD1. Trimming cost V 2 bases and J 2 bases; bases outside gene matches: 6. CDR3 size: 15 residues. Germline V lookup: CDR1 MNHEY, CDR2 SVGEGT. CDR3 DNA: TGTGCCAGCAGTTACGATGGACAGGCCACCTACGAGCAGTACTTC. Its protein is CASSYDGQATYEQYF.

J is TRBJ1-2 and V is TRBV7-9; a weak D match, TRBD1 (6 bases). The CDR3 sequence is 16 residues long. CDR1 is SEHNR, CDR2 FQNEAQ, per germline (reference sequence). The V end was cut by 8 bases, the J end by 6 bases, with 25 bases between. In DNA form, the CDR3 reads TGTGCCAGCCATTTAAATGACAGGCCCTGGAAGGATGGCTACACCTTC. Residues: CASHLNDRPWKDGYTF.

V gene TRBV10-3 combines with J gene TRBJ1-5; D perhaps matches TRBD1 (5 bases). Trimming shortened V by 2 bases and J by 9 bases, and 14 bases separated the two germline ends. CDR3 length equals 14 residues. From germline, CDR1 is ENHRY and CDR2 SYGVKD. The CDR3: CAISEGAAHGPQHF. As DNA, the CDR3 is TGTGCCATCAGTGAGGGGGCGGCACACGGGCCCCAGCATTTT.

This chain connects TRBV30 to TRBJ2-3; no reliable D call. CDR3 length: 14 amino acids. Germline loops: CDR1 GTSNPN, CDR2 SVGIG (reference sequence). V lost 3 bases and J lost 2, with 12 bases in between. CDR3 residues: CAWSLFGFTDTQYF. The DNA of the CDR3 is TGTGCCTGGAGCCTGTTCGGTTTCACAGATACGCAGTATTTT.

CDR3 protein: CASRTGTGDFYEQYF. CDR3 sequence (DNA): TGTGCCAGCAGGACCGGGACAGGAGACTTCTACGAGCAGTACTTC. The chain links TRBV27 to TRBJ2-7; TRBD1 matches 8 bases. V lost 6 bases, J lost 3 bases, and 10 bases stayed unmatched. CDR1 MNHEY and CDR2 SMNVEV come from the germline V gene (reference sequence). The CDR3 has 15 residues.